This TCR beta chain is from a study of OX40 agonist ivuxolimab in advanced cancers. Whole-study context: Ivuxolimab, an agonist antibody against OX40 (CD134), was given to patients. Patients received ivuxolimab, an intravenous treatment, every 2 weeks at 0.01 to 10 mg/kg. Patients assigned to dose escalation were diagnosed with hepatocellular carcinoma, melanoma, renal cell or head and neck cancer. A mean age of around 66 years, range roughly 23 to 85, was recorded, and more than 80% were male.

Sequencing used immunoSEQ multiplex PCR; TCRdb keeps in-frame clones, though not all of them. This sample carries more than 100,000 clones, just over 90% of them seen once, and the ten largest clones take about 0.15%. There are 14 residues in the CDR3. V was pared by 4 bases and J by 3 bases, with 3 bases of the junction left unmatched. CDR1 and CDR2 (germline): MNHEY, SVGAGI. V usage is TRBV6-5 and J usage is TRBJ2-7; 10 bases are a match to TRBD1. The TCR originated in an adult with an advanced solid tumor such as melanoma, head and neck, liver or kidney cancer. Sequences were derived from CD4+ or CD8+ T cells sorted from blood, sampled in a trial of the OX40 agonist ivuxolimab. Here the CDR3 reads CASSFGTGDYEQYF. The DNA for the CDR3 is TGTGCCAGCAGTTTTGGGACAGGGGACTACGAGCAGTACTTC.